Listed here are 13 T cell receptor beta chains from one sample, sequenced in a study of T cell responses to AZD1222 COVID-19 vaccine. Repertoires were generated with immunoSEQ multiplex PCR, while TCRdb's copy carries only in-frame clones and drops some. The sample consists of about 190,000 clones, roughly 88% of them appearing once. The source was peripheral blood, collected on day 0 of AZD1222 vaccination. These receptors all stem from an adult in good health.

To note about this clone: Other DNA sequences in this sample translate to the same CDR3. The chain joins TRBV12-3 or TRBV12-4 to TRBJ1-1, with TRBD1 as a possible D gene (5 bases). The CDR3 spans 13 residues. Trimming stripped 2 bases from V and 3 bases from J, with 7 bases between. For the CDR3, the DNA is TGTGCCAGCAGTTTACTCAGGGACACTGAAGCTTTCTTT. Translation: CASSLLRDTEAFF.

This chain connects TRBV5-8 to TRBJ1-5, with D uncertain. CDR1 SGHTS and CDR2 YDEGEE come from the germline V gene. Trimming pared 0 bases from V and 6 bases from J, leaving 10 bases between. The CDR3 is made up of 14 amino acids. The CDR3 loop is CASSLDRASQPQHF. As DNA, the CDR3 is TGTGCCAGCAGCTTGGATAGGGCTAGTCAGCCCCAGCATTTT.

This clone was counted a few times. The V and J genes are TRBV6-5 and TRBJ1-1; D not resolved. The CDR3 runs 15 residues. Looked up from germline, CDR1 is MNHEY and CDR2 is SVGAGI. With 3 bases removed from V and 0 bases from J, the gap between germline ends came to 11 bases. In DNA, the CDR3 is TGTGCCAGCAGTTATCTGGAAGGTATGAACACTGAAGCTTTCTTT. Translating gives CASSYLEGMNTEAFF.

The chain combines TRBV5-1 with TRBJ1-2, with 7 bases lining up with TRBD1. Per germline, CDR1 SGHRS and CDR2 YFSETQ. This CDR3 has 15 amino acids. V was clipped by 4 bases and J by 8 bases; unmatched bases: 14. The CDR3 loop is CASSPETGWKEGYTF. CDR3 coding DNA: TGCGCCAGCAGCCCCGAGACAGGGTGGAAGGAAGGCTACACCTTC.

This chain joins TRBV6-2 or TRBV6-3 and TRBJ2-5, with 13 bases identical to TRBD2. The CDR3 loop spans 16 amino acids. Germline CDR1 is MNHEY and CDR2 is SVGEGT. J gave up 2 bases and V 6 bases, and 6 bases lay outside the gene matches. The CDR3 DNA is TGTGCCAGCAGCGGACTAGCGGGGGCTATACAAGAGACCCAGTACTTC. Amino acid sequence: CASSGLAGAIQETQYF.

This sequence joins TRBV27 and TRBJ2-7; maybe TRBD1 (6 bases). The CDR3 has 15 residues. Germline V gives CDR1 MNHEY, CDR2 SMNVEV (reference sequence). V was shortened by 4 bases and J by 5 bases, with 18 bases between the two germline ends. CDR3 amino acids: CASSSRDKPRHEQYF. The CDR3 DNA reads TGTGCCAGCAGTTCCCGGGACAAACCTCGCCACGAGCAGTACTTC.

The CDR3 loop is CSARPYNEQFF. Written as DNA, the CDR3 is TGCAGTGCTAGACCTTACAATGAGCAGTTCTTC. The chain has TRBV20-1 and TRBJ2-1; unclear D gene. The CDR3 spans 11 residues. Germline V gives CDR1 DFQATT, CDR2 SNEGSKA (reference sequence). With 2 bases removed from V and 4 bases from J, the gap between germline ends came to 3 bases.

The J gene is TRBJ2-1, the V gene TRBV5-1; a weak D match, TRBD2 (5 bases). V was cut by 3 bases and J by 0 bases, with 22 bases left in between. The length of the CDR3 is 19 residues. The germline gives CDR1 SGHRS, CDR2 YFSETQ. The CDR3 spells CASSSGLSAYSSSYNEQFF. The CDR3 DNA reads TGCGCCAGCAGCTCCGGCCTTAGCGCCTATTCTAGCTCCTACAATGAGCAGTTCTTC.

The V call is TRBV18, the J call TRBJ2-5; 8 nucleotides align to TRBD1. The CDR3 runs 15 residues. J was trimmed by 1 base and V by 4 bases; bases with no gene match: 5. CDR1 is KGHSH, CDR2 LQKENI, per germline. This CDR3 reads CASSQTGATQETQYF. CDR3 bases: TGTGCCAGCTCACAGACAGGGGCGACCCAAGAGACCCAGTACTTC.

The J gene is TRBJ1-5, the V gene TRBV10-1; no clear D. Per germline, CDR1 WNHNN and CDR2 SYGVQD (reference sequence). This CDR3 is 14 amino acids long. The V gene lost 6 bases and the J gene lost 4 bases, with 13 bases spanning the gap. The CDR3 region is CASSPDGDNQPQHF. The CDR3 nucleotides are TGCGCCAGCAGCCCCGATGGGGATAATCAGCCCCAGCATTTT.

The rearrangement links TRBV11-2 to TRBJ1-4; 10 nucleotides match TRBD1. The CDR3 totals 18 residues. CDR1 and CDR2 (germline): SGHAT, FQNNGV. Losses at the gene ends were 5 bases for V and 0 bases for J; bases not matched to a gene: 9. The CDR3 bases are TGTGCCAGCAGCCCTAGACAGGGGGCGATTACAACTAATGAAAAACTGTTTTTT. This sequence encodes CASSPRQGAITTNEKLFF.

This clone has just one count. In DNA form, the CDR3 reads TGTGCCATCCTTCCCTCGGGACAGAACTATGGCTACACCTTC. Protein sequence: CAILPSGQNYGYTF. The chain is built from TRBV10-3 and TRBJ1-2; TRBD1 agrees at 7 bases. Germline V gene sequence: CDR1 ENHRY, CDR2 SYGVKD. CDR3 size: 14 residues. V dropped 8 bases and J dropped 2; count of bases not matched to a gene: 8.

The rearrangement uses TRBV5-1 and TRBJ2-7; TRBD2 matches 10 bases. V lost 4 bases, J lost 3 bases, and 19 bases stayed unmatched. The CDR3 is made up of 19 amino acids. CDR1 is SGHRS and CDR2 is YFSETQ in the germline V gene. The CDR3 sequence: CASSAGLAASIGLNYEQYF. In DNA form, the CDR3 reads TGCGCCAGCAGCGCCGGACTAGCGGCAAGTATAGGGCTAAACTACGAGCAGTACTTC.